This TCR beta chain was sequenced in a study of OX40 agonist ivuxolimab in advanced cancers. Data came from immunoSEQ multiplex PCR; TCRdb stores just in-frame clones and leaves some out. This table holds about 68,000 clones, around 80% found once. V was cut by 6 bases and J by 2 bases, with 9 bases left in between. This CDR3 is 13 amino acids long. Looked up from germline, CDR1 is MNHEY and CDR2 is SVGAGI. The origin of this receptor is an adult with an advanced solid tumor such as melanoma, head and neck, liver or kidney cancer. The source material was CD4+ or CD8+ T cells sorted from blood, sampled in a trial of the OX40 agonist ivuxolimab. V gene TRBV6-5 combines with J gene TRBJ2-3; D tentatively fits TRBD1 or TRBD2 (5 bases each). CDR3 sequence: CASSRDLTDTQYF. CDR3 nucleotides: TGTGCCAGCAGCAGGGACCTCACAGATACGCAGTATTTT.